This passage covers 2 T cell receptor beta chains from one sample sequenced in a study of blood T cell repertoires in COVID-19 (dated by TCRdb to about 2020). Libraries were made using the immunoSEQ multiplex PCR assay. TCRdb's version of the immuneACCESS table is confined to in-frame rearrangements and falls short of the full clone set. An unresolved V gene accounts for under half of the shortfall where checked; the remainder is of unknown origin. This sample is represented by 250,000 or so clones; 91% of them were singletons. 2.5% to 3% of the sample comes from the top ten. Sequenced input: PBMCs or T cells enriched from blood (not recorded which). The source of these receptors is a man in his forties or fifties who had been exposed to COVID-19.

In its sample, this clone was seen once. This chain connects TRBV11-2 to TRBJ1-6; D gene ambiguous. The CDR3 is 13 residues long. Germline V CDR1 and CDR2: SGHAT, FQNNGV. V lost 5 bases, J lost 7 bases, and 9 bases lay in between. DNA of the CDR3: TGTGCCAGCAGCGAGGGTGGGAATTCACCCCTCCACTTT. Translating it yields CASSEGGNSPLHF.

The chain combines TRBV9 with TRBJ2-3, with TRBD2 matching 10 bases. The CDR3 is made up of 17 amino acids. The junction had 10 bases not matched to a gene; V was cut back by 4 bases and J by 2 bases. CDR1 is SGDLS and CDR2 is YYNGEE in the germline V gene. The CDR3 sequence is CASSKLIAGGITDTQYF. The CDR3 DNA follows: TGTGCCAGCAGCAAATTAATAGCGGGAGGTATCACAGATACGCAGTATTTT.